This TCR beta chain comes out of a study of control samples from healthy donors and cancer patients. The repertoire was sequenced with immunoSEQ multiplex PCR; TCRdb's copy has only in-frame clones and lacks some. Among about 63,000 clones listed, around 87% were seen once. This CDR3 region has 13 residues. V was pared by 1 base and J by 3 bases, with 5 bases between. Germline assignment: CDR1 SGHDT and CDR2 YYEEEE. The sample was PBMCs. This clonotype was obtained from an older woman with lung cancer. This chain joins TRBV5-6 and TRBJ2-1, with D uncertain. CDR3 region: CASSLLDYNEQFF. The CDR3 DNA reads TGTGCCAGCAGCTTGTTGGACTACAATGAGCAGTTCTTC.